Presented here are 27 T cell receptor beta chains from one specimen sequenced in a study of memory CD4+ T cells and cytomegalovirus serostatus. The assay was immunoSEQ multiplex PCR, and TCRdb's table has in-frame clones only and misses some. Of about 96,000 clones in the sample, 80% were seen once. The sort gate was single viable CD3+CD4+CD8-CD45RO+ cells for memory CD4+ T cells. Specimen: memory CD4+ T cells from blood. These receptor sequences come from an adult in good health and CMV-seropositive.

The chain has TRBV7-2 and TRBJ1-1; weak D call: TRBD1 (5 bases). This CDR3 is built from 14 residues. V gave up 5 bases and J gave up 3 bases, with 13 bases separating them. Germline V CDR1 and CDR2: SGHTA, FQGNSA. The CDR3, as DNA: TGTGCCAGCAGCCAAAGGGGTCCGTACACTGAAGCTTTCTTT. The encoded protein is CASSQRGPYTEAFF.

This clone has just one count. The chain is built from TRBV2 and TRBJ2-7, with D perhaps being TRBD1 or TRBD2 (5 bases each). V was shortened by 7 bases and J by 4 bases, with 14 bases between the two germline ends. The CDR3 sequence is 13 residues long. Germline CDR1 reads SNHLY; CDR2 reads FYNNEI. The CDR3 sequence: CASTPGPEYEQYF. The CDR3 DNA follows: TGTGCCAGCACTCCGGGGCCCGAGTACGAGCAGTACTTC.

The V call is TRBV7-3, the J call TRBJ1-1; D is uncertain. Trimming left V 5 bases short and J 3 bases short, with 10 bases between. Per germline, CDR1 SGHTA and CDR2 FQGTGA. This CDR3 is 13 amino acids long. This CDR3 is CASSPQRDTEAFF. The CDR3 DNA reads TGTGCCAGCAGCCCCCAGAGGGACACTGAAGCTTTCTTT.

J is TRBJ2-7 and V is TRBV2; a weak D match, TRBD2 (6 bases). V lost 7 bases to trimming and J lost 2 bases, with 15 bases between them. This CDR3 region has 14 residues. The germline gives CDR1 SNHLY, CDR2 FYNNEI. The CDR3 loop reads CASKPGLTTYEQYF. The CDR3 nucleotides are TGTGCCAGCAAGCCGGGACTTACAACCTACGAGCAGTACTTC.

The chain carries TRBV9 and TRBJ2-7, with D possibly TRBD2 on 6 matching bases. V was pared by 4 bases and J by 2 bases, with 19 bases between. Germline V gene data show CDR1 as SGDLS and CDR2 as YYNGEE. The CDR3 loop spans 16 amino acids. This CDR3 is CASSPEAGTTAYEQYF. Written as DNA, the CDR3 is TGTGCCAGCAGCCCAGAGGCGGGGACCACGGCCTACGAGCAGTACTTC.

V gene TRBV6-6 combines with J gene TRBJ1-2; D is unclear. Trimming cost V 3 bases and J 8 bases, with 13 bases left between them. Germline values: CDR1 MNHNY, CDR2 SVGAGI (reference sequence). CDR3 length: 13 amino acids. Here the CDR3 DNA reads TGTGCCAGCAGTTATAAGATAGGTTGGGGCTACACCTTC. Protein sequence: CASSYKIGWGYTF.

The rearrangement links TRBV5-1 to TRBJ1-1; D gene uncertain. Germline V gene lookup returns CDR1 SGHRS and CDR2 YFSETQ. Between the trimmed V and J ends, which lost 0 bases and 2 bases, there was a span of 11 bases. The CDR3 contains 15 residues. The CDR3 DNA reads as TGCGCCAGCAGCTTGGCTTCCAGGTTAAACACTGAAGCTTTCTTT. Translation gives CASSLASRLNTEAFF.

This clone was detected only once. The chain joins TRBV5-1 to TRBJ2-7, with D perhaps matching TRBD1 or TRBD2 (5 bases each). Germline V gene lookup returns CDR1 SGHRS and CDR2 YFSETQ. The CDR3 has 13 amino acids. With 4 bases removed from V and 2 bases from J, the gap between germline ends came to 10 bases. CDR3 coding DNA: TGCGCCAGCAGCCGGGGCCCGACCTACGAGCAGTACTTC. Its protein product is CASSRGPTYEQYF.

This chain uses TRBV6-5 with TRBJ2-2; no clear D gene. The germline V gene has CDR1 MNHEY and CDR2 SVGAGI. V lost 5 bases and J lost 8, with 9 bases in between. The CDR3 has 12 amino acids. The CDR3 region is CASSRFAGELFF. The CDR3 nucleotides are TGTGCCAGCAGTCGATTCGCTGGGGAGCTGTTTTTT.

The V call is TRBV7-6, the J call TRBJ2-7; 8 bases are a match to TRBD2. The CDR3 sequence is 15 residues long. V shed 4 bases and J 4 bases; nucleotides not matched to a gene: 9. Germline lookup yields CDR1 SGHVS and CDR2 FNYEAQ. CDR3 nucleotides: TGTGCCAGCAGCTCGCCCGGGACTAGTAGGTACGAGCAGTACTTC. This sequence encodes CASSSPGTSRYEQYF.

V usage is TRBV29-1 and J usage is TRBJ2-5; no firm D call. The CDR3 spans 14 residues. Trimming removed 6 bases from V and 1 base from J, with 15 bases in between. Germline V gene sequence: CDR1 SQVTM, CDR2 ANQGSEA. CDR3 sequence reads: CSVGLPGGQETQYF. The CDR3 nucleotides read TGCAGCGTCGGATTACCGGGTGGCCAAGAGACCCAGTACTTC.

This sequence joins TRBV7-2 and TRBJ2-7; D is tentatively TRBD1 or TRBD2 (5 bases each). The CDR3 runs 13 residues. The V gene's germline CDR1 is SGHTA and CDR2 FQGNSA. V lost 5 bases, J lost 2 bases, and 10 bases lay in between. The chain's CDR3 is CASSAPGPYEQYF. The CDR3 DNA reads as TGTGCCAGCAGCGCACCGGGGCCCTACGAGCAGTACTTC.

This clone was recorded only once. Within the sample, other DNA sequences also encode this same CDR3. The chain links TRBV28 to TRBJ1-2; D gene ambiguous. The CDR3 sequence is 11 residues long. The germline V gene encodes CDR1 MDHEN and CDR2 SYDVKM. Trimming cost V 6 bases and J 1 base, with 3 bases left between them. CDR3: CASSRNYGYTF. CDR3 DNA sequence: TGTGCCAGCAGCCGTAACTATGGCTACACCTTC.

This chain connects TRBV18 to TRBJ2-5; D might be TRBD2 (5 bases). This CDR3 has 14 amino acids. Between the trimmed V and J ends, which lost 6 bases and 1 base, there was a span of 12 bases. From germline, CDR1 is KGHSH and CDR2 LQKENI. The CDR3 nucleotides read TGTGCCAGCTCCTATGCGGGCAGCCAAGAGACCCAGTACTTC. Amino acids: CASSYAGSQETQYF.

The chain is built from TRBV18 and TRBJ2-5; TRBD1 aligns across 7 bases. CDR1 and CDR2 from the germline V gene are KGHSH and LQKENI. J gave up 1 base and V 3 bases, and 11 bases lay outside the gene matches. The CDR3 is 17 amino acids. The CDR3 DNA reads as TGTGCCAGCTCACCCCCGCGACAGGGTGTCGTCCAAGAGACCCAGTACTTC. As protein: CASSPPRQGVVQETQYF.

The sample holds a few counts of this clone. The rearrangement links TRBV4-2 to TRBJ2-7; D is perhaps TRBD2 (6 bases). Per the germline V gene, CDR1 is LGHNA and CDR2 is YNFKEQ. V was shortened by 2 bases and J by 0 bases, with 11 bases between the two germline ends. The CDR3 spans 15 residues. The CDR3 loop reads CASSQTATSSYEQYF. CDR3 nucleotide sequence: TGTGCCAGCAGCCAAACAGCGACTAGCTCCTACGAGCAGTACTTC.

The CDR3 nucleotides are TGTGCCAGCAGCCTAAGGAAGAAAGAGACCCAGTACTTC. It is translated as CASSLRKKETQYF. The V and J genes are TRBV7-8 and TRBJ2-5; D not certain. Germline V gene sequence: CDR1 SGHVS, CDR2 FQNEAQ. This CDR3 comprises 13 residues. Trimming took 5 bases from V and 3 from J, leaving 10 bases between them. Full variable domain (remainder filled in from reference TRBV7-8 and TRBJ2-5): GAGVSQSPRYKVAKRGQDVALRCDPISGHVSLFWYQQALGQGPEFLTYFQNEAQLDKSGLPSDRFFAERPEGSVSTLKIQRTQQEDSAVYLCASSLRKKETQYFGPGTRLLVL.

V and J are TRBV7-6 and TRBJ2-3; D perhaps matches TRBD2 (6 bases). Between the trimmed V and J ends, which lost 3 bases and 0 bases, there was a span of 10 bases. Germline values: CDR1 SGHVS, CDR2 FNYEAQ. The CDR3 has 15 residues. The CDR3 region is CASSLGLGSTDTQYF. DNA of the CDR3: TGTGCCAGCAGCTTGGGACTGGGTAGCACAGATACGCAGTATTTT.

The chain joins TRBV21-1 to TRBJ2-5; the D segment call TRBD2 is taken from the table without a DNA check. TRBV21-1 is a documented pseudogene. The CDR3 has 16 amino acids. CDR3 coding DNA: TGTGCCAGCAGCACTAGGAGGGGGGGGACTCAAGAGACCCAGTACTTC. Amino acid sequence: CASSTRRGGTQETQYF.

The chain uses TRBV19 and TRBJ2-1; 9 bases agree with TRBD2. V trimming: 3 bases; J trimming: 7 bases; junction bases outside the gene matches: 4. The CDR3 is made up of 14 amino acids. In germline, CDR1 is LNHDA, CDR2 SQIVND (reference sequence). In nucleotides, the CDR3 is TGTGCCAGTAGTATCCAACTAGCGGGTAATGAGCAGTTCTTC. It codes for CASSIQLAGNEQFF.

The chain has TRBV4-1 and TRBJ2-5; possibly TRBD1 for D (5 bases). Trimming shortened V by 2 bases and J by 4 bases, and 11 bases separated the two germline ends. The CDR3 extends over 14 amino acids. Germline V gives CDR1 MGHRA, CDR2 YSYEKL. This CDR3 is CASSQSGIGETQYF. CDR3 coding DNA: TGCGCCAGCAGCCAATCAGGGATTGGAGAGACCCAGTACTTC.

The CDR3 region is CATSGTGTYGYTF. The CDR3 region has the DNA TGTGCCACCTCCGGGACAGGGACATATGGCTACACCTTC. V is TRBV6-5 and J is TRBJ1-2; TRBD1 aligns across 9 bases. Germline loops: CDR1 MNHEY, CDR2 SVGAGI. The CDR3 is 13 amino acids. After removal of 10 bases from V and 5 bases from J, the junction contained 8 bases not matched to a gene.

V is TRBV6-5 and J is TRBJ1-2, with a tentative D call TRBD1 (5 bases). V dropped 6 bases and J dropped 3 bases, with 17 bases sitting between them. Looked up from germline, CDR1 is MNHEY and CDR2 is SVGAGI. The CDR3 extends over 15 amino acids. CDR3 in amino acids: CASRPSGIVDYGYTF. DNA for the CDR3: TGTGCCAGCAGGCCTTCAGGGATTGTTGACTATGGCTACACCTTC.

V gene TRBV29-1 combines with J gene TRBJ2-3; D may be TRBD2 (6 bases). The ends were cut back, 7 bases at V and 5 bases at J, with 16 bases in the middle. Germline V CDR1 and CDR2: SQVTM, ANQGSEA. CDR3 length equals 13 residues. CDR3: CSGGGGQVDTQYF. The CDR3 DNA sequence: TGCAGCGGGGGAGGAGGGCAGGTAGATACGCAGTATTTT.

V and J are TRBV29-1 and TRBJ2-3; 10 bases align to TRBD2. The CDR3 consists of 16 residues. Germline V lookup: CDR1 SQVTM, CDR2 ANQGSEA. The ends lost 5 bases at V and 1 base at J; junction bases unmatched: 9. The CDR3 loop is CSVKVLAGVGTDTQYF. The CDR3 bases are TGCAGCGTTAAAGTCCTAGCGGGAGTAGGCACAGATACGCAGTATTTT.

This clone was seen only a few times. The chain recombines TRBV2 with TRBJ2-5, with unresolved D. Between the trimmed V and J ends, which lost 6 bases and 4 bases, there was a span of 9 bases. CDR3 length: 12 residues. The V gene's germline CDR1 is SNHLY and CDR2 FYNNEI. The CDR3 here is CASRTTGETQYF. For the CDR3, the DNA is TGTGCCAGCAGGACGACTGGAGAGACCCAGTACTTC.

The V gene is TRBV4-1, the J gene TRBJ2-3; TRBD1 matches 7 bases. V shed 1 base and J 1 base; nucleotides not matched to a gene: 5. Germline-derived CDR1 and CDR2 are MGHRA and YSYEKL. The CDR3 covers 16 residues. CDR3 sequence (DNA): TGCGCCAGCAGCCAAGCCGGACAGGCTGGCACAGATACGCAGTATTTT. This codes for CASSQAGQAGTDTQYF.